Described below is a single T cell receptor beta chain sequence and its context. The CDR3 is 14 residues long. V was clipped by 3 bases and J by 7 bases; unmatched bases: 4. The germline V gene encodes CDR1 KGHSH and CDR2 LQKENI. Those designated as exposed participants met a COVID-19 case within 2 weeks before study entry. The protocol was immunoSEQ multiplex PCR, while the TCRdb copy is restricted to in-frame clones and leaves out a portion. The sample holds 200,000 to 250,000 clones, over 75% seen once. These data originate in a study of blood T cell repertoires in COVID-19. Specimen: PBMCs or T cells enriched from blood (not recorded which). This receptor was identified in a woman aged 30 to 39 who had been exposed to COVID-19. V usage is TRBV18 and J usage is TRBJ2-2; 8 positions match TRBD2. In DNA form, the CDR3 reads TGTGCCAGCTCACCCCCCGGGAGGGTCGGGGAGCTGTTTTTT. Amino acids: CASSPPGRVGELFF.